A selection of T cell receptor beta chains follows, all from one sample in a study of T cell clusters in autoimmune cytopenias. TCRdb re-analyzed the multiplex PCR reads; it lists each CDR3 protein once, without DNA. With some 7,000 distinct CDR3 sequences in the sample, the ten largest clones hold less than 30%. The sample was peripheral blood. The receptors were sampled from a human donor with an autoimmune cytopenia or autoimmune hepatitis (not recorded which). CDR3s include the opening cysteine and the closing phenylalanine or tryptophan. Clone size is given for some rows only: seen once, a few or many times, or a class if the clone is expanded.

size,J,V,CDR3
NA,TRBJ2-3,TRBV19,CASRKNRGTSTDTQYF
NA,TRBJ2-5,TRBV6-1,CATRPTGIETQYF
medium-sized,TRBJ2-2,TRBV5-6,CASSFYGTSHTGELFF
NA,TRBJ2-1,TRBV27,CASSLWQGTEQFF
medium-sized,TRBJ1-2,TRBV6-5,CASSYSEVSYGYTF
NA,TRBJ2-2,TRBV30,CAWRETSDYTGELFF
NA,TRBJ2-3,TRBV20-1,CSARDGGLTDTQYF
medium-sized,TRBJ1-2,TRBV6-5,CASSYLVGTGGYTF
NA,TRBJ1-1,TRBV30,CAYGIAILQAFF
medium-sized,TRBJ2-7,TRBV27,CASSPLAVVAEQYF
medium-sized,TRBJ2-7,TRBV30,CAWSVGLYYEQYF
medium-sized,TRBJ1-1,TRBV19,CASGLGAAGTEAFF
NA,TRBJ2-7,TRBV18,CASSLTGKEYEQYF
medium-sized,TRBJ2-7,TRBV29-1,CSVEYAVSYEQYF
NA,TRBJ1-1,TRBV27,CASSFETGYGNTEAFF
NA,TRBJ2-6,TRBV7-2,CASSLGIGSGANVLTF
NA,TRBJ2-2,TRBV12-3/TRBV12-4,CASSLEPLLSGPSLAGELFF
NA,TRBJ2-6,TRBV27,CASSPSPISGANVLTF
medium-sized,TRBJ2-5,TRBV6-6,CASLRDTEETQYF
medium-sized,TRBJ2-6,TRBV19,CASSGPGANVLTF
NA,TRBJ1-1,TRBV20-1,CSARDQWEVGTEAFF
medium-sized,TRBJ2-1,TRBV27,CASSLSSGSLDEQFF
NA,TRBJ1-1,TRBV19,CASSGQGNTEAFF
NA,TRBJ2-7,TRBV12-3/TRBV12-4,CASSLGDSAYEQYF
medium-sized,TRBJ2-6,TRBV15,CATSIDRGRVNVLTF
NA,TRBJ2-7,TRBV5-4,CASSETQVPSYEQYF
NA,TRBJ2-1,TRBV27,CASSVPGTSGREEQFF
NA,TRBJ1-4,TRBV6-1,CASSESGPADLFEKLFF
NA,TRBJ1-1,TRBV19,CATQTSTEAFF
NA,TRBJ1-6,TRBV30,CAWSVGPRNSPLHF
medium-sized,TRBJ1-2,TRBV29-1,CSVALGGSYGYTF
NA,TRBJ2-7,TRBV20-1,CSAYTLVTYEQYF
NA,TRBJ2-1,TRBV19,CASSPTSSYNEQFF
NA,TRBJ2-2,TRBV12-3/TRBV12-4,CASSGAGFGTGELFF
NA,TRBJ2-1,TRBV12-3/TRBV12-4,CASSRPTGSLVYNEQFF
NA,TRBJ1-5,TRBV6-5,CASSYNNRDGQPQHF
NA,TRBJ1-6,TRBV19,CASSTTGGLSPLHF
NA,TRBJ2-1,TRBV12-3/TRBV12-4,CASTPGLTSEQFF
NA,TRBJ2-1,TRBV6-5,CASRPRTSGYYNEQFF
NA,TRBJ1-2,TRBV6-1,CASSETGQGMGGYTF
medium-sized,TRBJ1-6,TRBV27,CASRSSSYNSPLHF
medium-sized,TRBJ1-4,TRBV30,CAWERSTNEKLFF
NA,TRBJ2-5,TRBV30,CAWSVEVAQETQYF
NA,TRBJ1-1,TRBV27,CASSLRQGEAFF